This TCR beta chain derives from a study of tumor and adjacent non-tumor tissue in lung cancer. For the study at large: Aged roughly 31 to 76 years, patients included fewer than 11 men and about 5 women with stage I to III disease.

Three rounds of nested PCR, following a modified ARM-PCR protocol, produced the TCRbeta library. TCRdb passed the multiplex PCR reads through MiXCR, listing each CDR3 protein once. This table has some 99,000 distinct CDR3 sequences, roughly 80% appearing once. This CDR3 has 12 amino acids. The V gene lost 3 bases and the J gene lost 9 bases, with 11 bases spanning the gap. Germline V CDR1 and CDR2: DFQATT, SNEGSKA (reference sequence). This sample's RNA came from whole unsorted tissue. This TCR came from a woman aged 55-69 years with non-small cell lung cancer. The source material was lung tumor tissue. The chain has TRBV20-1 and TRBJ2-2, with D hard to call. Here the CDR3 reads CSASTVAWELFF. In DNA form, the CDR3 reads TGCAGTGCTAGCACAGTCGCCTGGGAGCTGTTTTTT.